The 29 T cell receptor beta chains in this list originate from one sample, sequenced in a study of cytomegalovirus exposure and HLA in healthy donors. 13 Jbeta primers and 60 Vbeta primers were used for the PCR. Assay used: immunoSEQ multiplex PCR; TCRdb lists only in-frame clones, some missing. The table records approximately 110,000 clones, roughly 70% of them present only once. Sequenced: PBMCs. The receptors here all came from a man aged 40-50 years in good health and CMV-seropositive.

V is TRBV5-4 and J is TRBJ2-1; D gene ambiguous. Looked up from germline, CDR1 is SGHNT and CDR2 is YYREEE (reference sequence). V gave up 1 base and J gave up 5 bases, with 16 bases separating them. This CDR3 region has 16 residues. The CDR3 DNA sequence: TGTGCCAGCAGCTTGTACACTACTCGTAGCCACAATGAGCAGTTCTTC. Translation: CASSLYTTRSHNEQFF.

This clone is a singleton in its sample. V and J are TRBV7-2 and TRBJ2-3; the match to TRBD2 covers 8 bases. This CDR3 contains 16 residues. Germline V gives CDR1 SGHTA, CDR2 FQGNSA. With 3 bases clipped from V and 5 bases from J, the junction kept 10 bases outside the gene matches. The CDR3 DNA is TGTGCCAGCAGCTTCCTACGGGAGGGCCCAGGAGATACGCAGTATTTT. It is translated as CASSFLREGPGDTQYF.

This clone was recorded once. The CDR3 protein is CASSGLLQGNEKLFF. CDR3 DNA sequence: TGTGCCAGCAGCGGACTGTTACAGGGAAATGAAAAACTGTTTTTT. J is TRBJ1-4 and V is TRBV9, with D possibly TRBD1 on 6 matching bases. The length of the CDR3 is 15 residues. Trimming removed 3 bases at V and 5 bases at J, with 14 bases between. CDR1 is SGDLS and CDR2 is YYNGEE in the germline V gene.

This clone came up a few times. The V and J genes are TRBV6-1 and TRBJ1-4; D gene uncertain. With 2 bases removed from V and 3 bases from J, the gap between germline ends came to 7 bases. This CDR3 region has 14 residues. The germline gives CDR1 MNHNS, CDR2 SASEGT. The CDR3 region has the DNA TGTGCCAGCAGTGAACAGGCTGCTAATGAAAAACTGTTTTTT. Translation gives CASSEQAANEKLFF.

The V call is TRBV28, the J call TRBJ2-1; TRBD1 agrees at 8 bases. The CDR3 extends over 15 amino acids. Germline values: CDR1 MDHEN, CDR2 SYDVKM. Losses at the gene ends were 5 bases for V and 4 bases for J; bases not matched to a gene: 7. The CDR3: CASSGDRRLYNEQFF. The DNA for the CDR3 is TGTGCCAGCAGTGGGGACAGGCGTTTATACAATGAGCAGTTCTTC.

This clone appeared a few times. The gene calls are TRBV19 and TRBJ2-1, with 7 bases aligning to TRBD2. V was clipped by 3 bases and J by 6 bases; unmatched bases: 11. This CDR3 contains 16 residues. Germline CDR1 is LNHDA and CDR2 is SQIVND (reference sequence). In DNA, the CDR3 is TGTGCCAGTAGTATTCGGCTAGCGGAGTCGGTCAATGAGCAGTTCTTC. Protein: CASSIRLAESVNEQFF.

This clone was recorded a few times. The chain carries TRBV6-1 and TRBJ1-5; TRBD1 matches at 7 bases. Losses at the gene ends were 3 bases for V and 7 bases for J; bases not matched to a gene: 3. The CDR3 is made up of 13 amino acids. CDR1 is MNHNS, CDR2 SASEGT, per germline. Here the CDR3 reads CASSDGQAQPQHF. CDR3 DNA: TGTGCCAGCAGTGACGGACAGGCACAGCCCCAGCATTTT.

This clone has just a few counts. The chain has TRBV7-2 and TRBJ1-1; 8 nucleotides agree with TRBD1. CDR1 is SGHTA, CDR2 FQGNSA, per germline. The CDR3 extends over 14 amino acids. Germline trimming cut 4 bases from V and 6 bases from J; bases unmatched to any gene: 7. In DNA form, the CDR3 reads TGTGCCAGCAGCTCTCGCAGGGGGCGCGCTGAAGCTTTCTTT. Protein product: CASSSRRGRAEAFF.

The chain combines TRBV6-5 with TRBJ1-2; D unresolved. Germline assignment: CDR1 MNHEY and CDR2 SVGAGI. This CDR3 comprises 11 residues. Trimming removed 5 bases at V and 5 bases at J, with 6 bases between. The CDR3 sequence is CASSHTYGYTF. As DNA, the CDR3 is TGTGCCAGCAGTCACACGTATGGCTACACCTTC.

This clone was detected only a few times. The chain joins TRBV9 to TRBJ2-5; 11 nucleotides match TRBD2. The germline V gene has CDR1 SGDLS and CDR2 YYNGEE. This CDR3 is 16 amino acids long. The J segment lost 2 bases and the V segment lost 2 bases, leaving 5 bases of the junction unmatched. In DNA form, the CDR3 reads TGTGCCAGCAGCGTCGGGACTAGCGGCCCTCAAGAGACCCAGTACTTC. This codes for CASSVGTSGPQETQYF.

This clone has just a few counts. The CDR3 is CASIQQGRYGYTF. The CDR3 nucleotides read TGTGCCAGCATCCAACAGGGACGCTATGGCTACACCTTC. The chain uses TRBV2 and TRBJ1-2, with a tentative D call TRBD1 (6 bases). There are 13 residues in the CDR3. V lost 7 bases to trimming and J lost 4 bases, with 13 bases between them. The V gene's germline CDR1 is SNHLY and CDR2 FYNNEI.

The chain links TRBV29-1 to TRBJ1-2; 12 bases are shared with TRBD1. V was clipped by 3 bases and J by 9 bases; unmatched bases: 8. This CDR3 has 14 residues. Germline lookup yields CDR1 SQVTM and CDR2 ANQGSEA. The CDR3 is CSVEEGTGGFSYTF. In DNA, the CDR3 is TGCAGCGTTGAGGAGGGGACAGGGGGCTTTAGCTACACCTTC.

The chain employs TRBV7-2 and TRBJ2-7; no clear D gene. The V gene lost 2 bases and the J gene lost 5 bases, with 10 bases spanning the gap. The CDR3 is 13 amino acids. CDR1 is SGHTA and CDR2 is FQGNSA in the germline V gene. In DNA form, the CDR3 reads TGTGCCAGCAGCTTACCAGGTTTTAACGAGCAGTACTTC. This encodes CASSLPGFNEQYF.

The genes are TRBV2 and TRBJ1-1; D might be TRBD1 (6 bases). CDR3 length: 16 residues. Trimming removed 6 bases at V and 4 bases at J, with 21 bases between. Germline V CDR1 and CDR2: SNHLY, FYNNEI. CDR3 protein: CASSAPPSQGTTEAFF. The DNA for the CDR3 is TGTGCCAGCAGCGCACCCCCATCGCAGGGGACCACTGAAGCTTTCTTT.

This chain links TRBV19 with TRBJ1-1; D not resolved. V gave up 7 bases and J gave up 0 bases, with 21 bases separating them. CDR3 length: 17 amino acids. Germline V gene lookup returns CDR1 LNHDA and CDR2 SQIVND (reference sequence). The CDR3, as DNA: TGTGCCAGTACCATTAACCGGGCGGGGTTGGTGAACACTGAAGCTTTCTTT. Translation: CASTINRAGLVNTEAFF.

CDR3 in amino acids: CASLEGTQDNYGYTF. As DNA, the CDR3 is TGTGCCAGCCTCGAGGGCACCCAAGACAACTATGGCTACACCTTC. V and J are TRBV6-1 and TRBJ1-2; unclear D gene. This CDR3 has 15 residues. Germline CDR1 reads MNHNS; CDR2 reads SASEGT. Trimming took 8 bases from V and 2 from J, leaving 18 bases between them.

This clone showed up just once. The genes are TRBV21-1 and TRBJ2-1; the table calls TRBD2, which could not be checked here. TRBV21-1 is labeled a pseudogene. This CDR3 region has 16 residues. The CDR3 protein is CASSSETGSLYNEQFF. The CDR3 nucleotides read TGTGCCAGCAGCTCAGAGACCGGGAGCCTCTACAATGAGCAGTTCTTC.

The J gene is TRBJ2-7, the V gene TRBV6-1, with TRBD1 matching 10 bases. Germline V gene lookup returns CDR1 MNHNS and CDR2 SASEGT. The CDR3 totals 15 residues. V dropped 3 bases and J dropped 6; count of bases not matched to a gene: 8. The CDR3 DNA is TGTGCCAGCAGTGAGGTGGGACAGGGGACTCTCGAGCAGTACGTC. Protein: CASSEVGQGTLEQYV.

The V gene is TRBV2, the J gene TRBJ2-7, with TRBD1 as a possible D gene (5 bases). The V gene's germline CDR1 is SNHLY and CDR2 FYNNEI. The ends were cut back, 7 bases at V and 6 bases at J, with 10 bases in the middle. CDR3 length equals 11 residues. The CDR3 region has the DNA TGTGCCAGCATCCAGGGCCCCGAGCAGTACGTC. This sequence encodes CASIQGPEQYV.

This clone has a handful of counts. CDR3 DNA sequence: TGTGCCAGCAGAGCGATGGATGAGCAGTTCTTC. Translated: CASRAMDEQFF. The chain links TRBV7-2 to TRBJ2-1; D is unresolved. CDR1 and CDR2 from the germline V gene are SGHTA and FQGNSA. The CDR3 is 11 residues long. Trimming cost V 6 bases and J 8 bases, with 8 bases left between them.

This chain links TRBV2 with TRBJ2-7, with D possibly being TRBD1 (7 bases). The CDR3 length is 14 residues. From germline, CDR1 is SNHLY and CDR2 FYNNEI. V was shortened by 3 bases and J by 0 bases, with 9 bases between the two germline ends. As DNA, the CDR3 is TGTGCCAGCAGTGACAGGGGGGACTCCTACGAGCAGTACTTC. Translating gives CASSDRGDSYEQYF.

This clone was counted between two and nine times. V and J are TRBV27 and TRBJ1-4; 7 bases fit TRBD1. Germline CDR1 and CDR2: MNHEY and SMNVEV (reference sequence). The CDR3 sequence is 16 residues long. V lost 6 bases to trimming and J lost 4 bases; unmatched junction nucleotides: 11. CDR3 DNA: TGTGCCAGCAGCATGGGGACAGCGCCTGATAATGAAAAACTGTTTTTT. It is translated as CASSMGTAPDNEKLFF.

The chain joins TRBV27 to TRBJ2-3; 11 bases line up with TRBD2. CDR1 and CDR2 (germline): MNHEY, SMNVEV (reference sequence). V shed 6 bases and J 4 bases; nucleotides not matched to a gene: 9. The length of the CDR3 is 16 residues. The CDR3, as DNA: TGTGCCAGCAGGCCGATCGGGACTAGCGGTCCAGATACGCAGTATTTT. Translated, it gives CASRPIGTSGPDTQYF.

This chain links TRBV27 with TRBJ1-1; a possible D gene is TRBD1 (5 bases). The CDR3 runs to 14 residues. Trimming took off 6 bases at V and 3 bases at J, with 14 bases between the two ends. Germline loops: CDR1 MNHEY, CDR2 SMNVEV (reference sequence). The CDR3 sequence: CASRGFGGYTEAFF. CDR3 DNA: TGTGCCAGCAGGGGTTTTGGGGGGTACACTGAAGCTTTCTTT.

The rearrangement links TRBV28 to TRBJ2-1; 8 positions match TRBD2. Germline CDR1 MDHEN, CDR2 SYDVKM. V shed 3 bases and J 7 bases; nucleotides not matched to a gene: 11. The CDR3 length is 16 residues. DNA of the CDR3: TGTGCCAGCAGTTTGGGCGGGGCGGGAGGAAGGAATGAGCAGTTCTTC. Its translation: CASSLGGAGGRNEQFF.

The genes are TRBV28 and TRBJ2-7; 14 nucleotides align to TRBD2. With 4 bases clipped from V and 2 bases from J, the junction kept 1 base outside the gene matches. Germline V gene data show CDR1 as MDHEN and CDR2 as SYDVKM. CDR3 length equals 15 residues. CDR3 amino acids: CASSSTSGRAYEQYV. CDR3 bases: TGTGCCAGCAGTTCGACTAGCGGGAGGGCCTACGAGCAGTACGTC.

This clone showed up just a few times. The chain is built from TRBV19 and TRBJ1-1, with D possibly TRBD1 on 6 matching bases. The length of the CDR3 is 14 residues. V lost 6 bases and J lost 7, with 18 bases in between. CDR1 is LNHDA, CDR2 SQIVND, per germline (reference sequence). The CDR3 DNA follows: TGTGCCAGTAGCCTTAGCGACAGGAGCCTTGAAGCTTTCTTT. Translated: CASSLSDRSLEAFF.

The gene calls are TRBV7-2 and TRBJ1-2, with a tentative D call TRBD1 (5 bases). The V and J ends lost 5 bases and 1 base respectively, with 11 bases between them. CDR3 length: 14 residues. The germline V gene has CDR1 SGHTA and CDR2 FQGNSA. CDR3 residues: CASSPSTVNYGYTF. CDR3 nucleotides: TGTGCCAGCAGCCCGTCGACAGTTAACTATGGCTACACCTTC.

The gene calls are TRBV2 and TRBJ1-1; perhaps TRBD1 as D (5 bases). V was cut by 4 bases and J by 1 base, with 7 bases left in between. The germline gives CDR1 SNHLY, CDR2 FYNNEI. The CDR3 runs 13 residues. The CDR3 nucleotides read TGTGCCAGCAGTGGTGACAGGAACACTGAAGCTTTCTTT. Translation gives CASSGDRNTEAFF. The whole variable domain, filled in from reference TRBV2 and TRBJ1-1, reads EPEVTQTPSHQVTQMGQEVILRCVPISNHLYFYWYRQILGQKVEFLVSFYNNEISEKSEIFDDQFSVERPDGSNFTLKIRSTKLEDSAMYFCASSGDRNTEAFFGQGTRLTVV.